Presented here are 20 T cell receptor beta chains from one specimen sequenced in a study of regulatory T cells in long-lasting Graves disease. The time point was: newly diagnosed GD, antithyroid drugs for less than 3 months. PBMCs were the source of the RNA used for TCR sequencing. Researchers made TCR beta libraries by using iRepertoire HTBI primers and running Arm-PCR on CDR3 regions. TCRdb reprocessed the multiplex PCR reads with MiXCR, giving one entry per CDR3 protein. Of 420,000 or so distinct CDR3 sequences listed, 16% were seen once; the top ten hold 20% to 25%. Another study also made use of these data, one on T cells in Graves' hyperthyroidism and ophthalmopathy.

The material was peripheral blood mononuclear cells (PBMCs), obtained at new diagnosis, from a patient treated with antithyroid drugs. All receptors derive from a young woman with Graves disease.

V usage is TRBV15 and J usage is TRBJ2-3, with D hard to call. Germline CDR1 reads LNHNV; CDR2 reads YYDKDF (reference sequence). The CDR3 spans 13 residues. V was trimmed by 3 bases and J by 5 bases, leaving 9 bases between them. CDR3 residues: CATSRGYQDTQYF. CDR3 DNA sequence: TGTGCCACCAGCAGGGGGTATCAAGATACGCAGTATTTT.

This clonotype was seen a single time. A read error may be the cause here, since a much bigger clone is one base away. The final CDR3 position lacks the conserved phenylalanine or tryptophan, pointing to a likely read error. The rearrangement joins TRBV9 to TRBJ1-6; maybe TRBD1 (5 bases). CDR3 length equals 14 residues. V gave up 1 base and J gave up 6 bases, with 8 bases separating them. Germline values: CDR1 SGDLS, CDR2 YYNGEE. In nucleotides, the CDR3 is TGTGCCAGCAGCGTACAGCAGGGTAATTCACCCCTCCACTTA. This gives the protein CASSVQQGNSPLHL.

In its sample, this clonotype was seen many times. The chain uses TRBV2 and TRBJ1-1; 9 nucleotides align to TRBD1. V dropped 6 bases and J dropped 3; count of bases not matched to a gene: 11. Germline V gene sequence: CDR1 SNHLY, CDR2 FYNNEI. The CDR3 sequence is 16 residues long. The CDR3 reads CASRAGQGRVYTEAFF. CDR3 coding DNA: TGTGCCAGCAGAGCTGGACAGGGGCGAGTGTACACTGAAGCTTTCTTT.

V gene TRBV11-2 combines with J gene TRBJ1-1, with D hard to call. The CDR3 consists of 10 residues. Per germline, CDR1 SGHAT and CDR2 FQNNGV. V lost 3 bases, J lost 11 bases, and 7 bases lay in between. The CDR3 DNA reads as TGTGCCAGCAGCTTTCTCTGGGCTTTCTTT. This encodes CASSFLWAFF.

A remark on this clonotype: Compared with germline, one end of the junction differs, possibly owing to a read error. The chain combines TRBV12-3 or TRBV12-4 with TRBJ2-1; 7 bases map to TRBD1. The CDR3 has 13 amino acids. CDR3 sequence: CASSLGTVWTSAF. The DNA for the CDR3 is TGTGCCAGCAGTTTGGGGACAGTCTGGACTTCGGCCTTC.

This clonotype was picked up many times. The chain joins TRBV7-3 to TRBJ2-1; D gene unclear. Germline CDR1 is SGHTA and CDR2 is FQGTGA. CDR3 size: 13 residues. The V and J ends lost 0 bases and 9 bases respectively, with 9 bases between them. The CDR3 DNA follows: TGTGCCAGCAGCTTAACGAGTGTGGGTGAGCAGTTCTTC. Protein: CASSLTSVGEQFF.

The V and J genes are TRBV27 and TRBJ2-1; the D gene could be TRBD1 or TRBD2 (6 bases each). Trimming removed 6 bases at V and 7 bases at J, with 16 bases between. The germline gives CDR1 MNHEY, CDR2 SMNVEV (reference sequence). This CDR3 contains 14 residues. CDR3 loop: CASRQEGGGNEQFF. The CDR3 DNA follows: TGTGCCAGCAGACAGGAGGGGGGAGGTAATGAGCAGTTCTTC.

This clonotype was seen just once. The conserved phenylalanine or tryptophan normally closing the CDR3 is absent here, so this likely arose from a read error. The chain couples TRBV9 to TRBJ2-5; either TRBD1 or TRBD2 may supply D (5 bases each). There are 14 residues in the CDR3. From germline, CDR1 is SGDLS and CDR2 YYNGEE. Trimming shortened V by 0 bases and J by 5 bases, and 11 bases separated the two germline ends. CDR3 amino acids: CASSVAGTQETQYL. CDR3 DNA sequence: TGTGCCAGCAGCGTAGCAGGGACCCAGGAGACCCAGTACCTC.

The chain uses TRBV11-1 and TRBJ2-5; 13 bases match TRBD2. V was pared by 5 bases and J by 7 bases, with 7 bases of the junction left unmatched. Per germline, CDR1 SGHAT and CDR2 FQDESV (reference sequence). This CDR3 spans 15 amino acids. The CDR3 loop reads CASSPGLAGEGTQYF. The CDR3 coding sequence is TGTGCCAGCAGCCCCGGACTAGCGGGAGAGGGGACCCAGTACTTC.

The chain uses TRBV13 and TRBJ2-2; possibly TRBD2 for D (6 bases). CDR1 PRHDT and CDR2 FYEKMQ come from the germline V gene (reference sequence). The V and J ends lost 0 bases and 2 bases respectively, with 10 bases between them. The CDR3 is 16 amino acids. CDR3 DNA sequence: TGTGCCAGCAGCTTAGGTTTTAGCGGTAACACCGGGGAGCTGTTTTTT. It yields the protein CASSLGFSGNTGELFF.

The chain recombines TRBV12-3 or TRBV12-4 with TRBJ2-7, with 10 bases fitting TRBD1. CDR3 length equals 17 residues. Losses at the gene ends were 1 base for V and 2 bases for J; bases not matched to a gene: 8. The CDR3: CASSLDISGTGAYEQYF. Here the CDR3 DNA reads TGTGCCAGCAGTTTAGATATCTCGGGGACAGGGGCCTACGAGCAGTACTTC.

This clonotype was seen a few times. J is TRBJ2-7 and V is TRBV10-3; 11 bases agree with TRBD1. The length of the CDR3 is 14 residues. Germline trimming cut 10 bases from V and 2 bases from J; bases unmatched to any gene: 7. Germline V gene lookup returns CDR1 ENHRY and CDR2 SYGVKD. CDR3 sequence: CATTPGQGAYEQYF. For the CDR3, the DNA is TGTGCCACTACACCGGGACAGGGGGCCTACGAGCAGTACTTC.

V is TRBV7-9 and J is TRBJ2-6, with D tentatively TRBD2 (6 bases). Germline CDR1 and CDR2: SEHNR and FQNEAQ (reference sequence). This CDR3 contains 18 residues. Between the trimmed V and J ends, which lost 5 bases and 0 bases, there was a span of 17 bases. The CDR3 region is CASSLGVGLVSGANVLTF. The CDR3 DNA is TGTGCCAGCAGCCTAGGGGTGGGACTTGTCTCTGGGGCCAACGTCCTGACTTTC. Supplemented by reference TRBV7-9 and TRBJ2-6, the full variable domain reads DTGVSQNPRHKITKRGQNVTFRCDPISEHNRLYWYRQTLGQGPEFLTYFQNEAQLEKSRLLSDRFSAERPKGSFSTLEIQRTEQGDSAMYLCASSLGVGLVSGANVLTFGAGSRLTVL.

This clonotype was counted many times. The chain joins TRBV24-1 to TRBJ2-1; 8 bases line up with TRBD2. CDR3 length: 16 residues. V dropped 2 bases and J dropped 7; count of bases not matched to a gene: 9. In germline, CDR1 is KGHDR, CDR2 SFDVKD. As DNA, the CDR3 is TGTGCCACCAGTGATTCCTCTAGCGGGTGGAGGAATGAGCAGTTCTTC. Its protein is CATSDSSSGWRNEQFF.

This clonotype was seen a few times. V and J are TRBV9 and TRBJ2-7; D assignment may be TRBD1 or TRBD2 (5 bases each). Trimming stripped 0 bases from V and 7 bases from J, with 17 bases between. CDR3 length: 15 amino acids. Germline loops: CDR1 SGDLS, CDR2 YYNGEE. The CDR3 DNA follows: TGTGCCAGCAGCGTAGACGGGACGGTACTACAGGAGCAGTACTTC. Translated: CASSVDGTVLQEQYF. The full variable domain, completed using reference TRBV9 and TRBJ2-7, is DSGVTQTPKHLITATGQRVTLRCSPRSGDLSVYWYQQSLDQGLQFLIQYYNGEERAKGNILERFSAQQFPDLHSELNLSSLELGDSALYFCASSVDGTVLQEQYFGPGTRLTVT.

This clonotype was seen repeatedly, ten times or more. This sequence joins TRBV20-1 and TRBJ2-7, with 7 bases lining up with TRBD2. The CDR3 is 15 residues long. V lost 8 bases to trimming and J lost 5 bases; unmatched junction nucleotides: 18. The V gene's germline CDR1 is DFQATT and CDR2 SNEGSKA (reference sequence). The CDR3 DNA sequence: TGCAGTACCCAGGGCCGGGGCGGGAGTACCCACGAGCAGTACTTC. This gives the protein CSTQGRGGSTHEQYF.

This clonotype turned up a few times. This chain links TRBV11-2 with TRBJ1-5; tentatively, D is TRBD1 (5 bases). V was shortened by 1 base and J by 6 bases, with 19 bases between the two germline ends. CDR1 and CDR2 (germline): SGHAT, FQNNGV. The CDR3 runs 17 residues. This CDR3 reads CASSLVNGADRFQPQHF. In DNA, the CDR3 is TGTGCCAGCAGCTTAGTAAACGGGGCCGATCGGTTTCAGCCCCAGCATTTT.

This clonotype was detected ten times or more. The chain has TRBV11-2 and TRBJ2-7, with 9 nucleotides matching TRBD2. The germline V gene encodes CDR1 SGHAT and CDR2 FQNNGV. V shed 5 bases, J shed 5 bases, and the junction held 7 bases outside the gene matches. This CDR3 is 14 amino acids long. CDR3 loop: CASSPGTSFDEQYF. As DNA, the CDR3 is TGTGCCAGCAGCCCGGGGACTAGCTTCGACGAGCAGTACTTC.

The sample holds many counts of this clonotype. The chain employs TRBV27 and TRBJ2-3; D is uncertain. From germline, CDR1 is MNHEY and CDR2 SMNVEV (reference sequence). The CDR3 runs 13 residues. Trimming shortened V by 2 bases and J by 2 bases, and 5 bases separated the two germline ends. The CDR3 reads CASSLIYTDTQYF. DNA of the CDR3: TGTGCCAGCAGTTTAATCTACACAGATACGCAGTATTTT.

This clonotype was detected only a few times. The CDR3 is CSARDVTGADEQYF. The CDR3 DNA is TGCAGTGCTAGAGATGTTACAGGGGCCGACGAGCAGTACTTC. The chain carries TRBV20-1 and TRBJ2-7; 7 positions match TRBD1. Trimming cost V 0 bases and J 5 bases; bases outside gene matches: 7. Germline loops: CDR1 DFQATT, CDR2 SNEGSKA (reference sequence). This CDR3 has 14 amino acids.